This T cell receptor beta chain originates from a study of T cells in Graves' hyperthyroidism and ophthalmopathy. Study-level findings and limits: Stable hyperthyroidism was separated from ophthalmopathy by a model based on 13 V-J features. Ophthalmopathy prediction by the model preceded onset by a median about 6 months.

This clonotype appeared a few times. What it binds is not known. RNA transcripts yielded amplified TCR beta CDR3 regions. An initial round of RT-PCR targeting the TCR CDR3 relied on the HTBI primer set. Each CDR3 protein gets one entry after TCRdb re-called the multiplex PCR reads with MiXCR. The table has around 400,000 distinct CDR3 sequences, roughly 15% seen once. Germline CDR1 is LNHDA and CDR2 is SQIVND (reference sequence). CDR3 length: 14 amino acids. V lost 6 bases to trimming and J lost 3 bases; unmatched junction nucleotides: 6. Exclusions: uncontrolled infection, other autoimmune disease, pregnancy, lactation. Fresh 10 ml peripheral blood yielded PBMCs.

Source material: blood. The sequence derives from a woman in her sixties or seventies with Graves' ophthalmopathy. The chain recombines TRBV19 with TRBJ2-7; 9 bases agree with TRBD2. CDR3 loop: CASSLAGPFYEQYF. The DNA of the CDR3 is TGTGCCAGTAGCCTAGCGGGACCATTCTACGAGCAGTACTTC.